What follows are 32 T cell receptor beta chains derived from one specimen sequenced in a study of blood T cell repertoires in COVID-19. Measured with immunoSEQ multiplex PCR; TCRdb has only the in-frame clones, and not every one. The table lists some 210,000 clones, 84% of them singletons, with approximately 8.1% in the top ten. Material for sequencing was peripheral blood. The source is a woman between 50 and 59 years old with active or convalescent COVID-19.

The chain employs TRBV29-1 and TRBJ2-7; TRBD1 is a possible D gene (6 bases). CDR3 length: 11 amino acids. The germline CDR1 and CDR2 sequences are SQVTM and ANQGSEA. Trimming removed 6 bases at V and 0 bases at J, with 6 bases between. The CDR3 DNA reads as TGCAGCGTGGACAGCTCCTACGAGCAGTACTTC. Its protein product is CSVDSSYEQYF.

The genes are TRBV6-5 and TRBJ1-1; 7 bases match TRBD1. The CDR3 covers 13 residues. V was clipped by 9 bases and J by 6 bases; unmatched bases: 10. CDR1 and CDR2 (germline): MNHEY, SVGAGI. CDR3 nucleotide sequence: TGTGCCAGTCAGAACAGGGGAATGCCTGAAGCTTTCTTT. It is translated as CASQNRGMPEAFF.

The chain combines TRBV7-2 with TRBJ2-5; 7 nucleotides agree with TRBD2. The CDR3 sequence is 15 residues long. In germline, CDR1 is SGHTA, CDR2 FQGNSA. The ends lost 0 bases at V and 1 base at J; junction bases unmatched: 2. Written as DNA, the CDR3 is TGTGCCAGCAGCTTAGCGGGAGGGATCCAAGAGACCCAGTACTTC. Translated, it gives CASSLAGGIQETQYF.

The chain links TRBV16 to TRBJ1-5; 8 bases match TRBD1. V shed 4 bases, J shed 5 bases, and the junction held 7 bases outside the gene matches. This CDR3 has 15 residues. Germline-derived CDR1 and CDR2 are KGHSY and FQNENV. The CDR3 is CASSRNQGADQPQHF. The CDR3 DNA follows: TGTGCCAGCAGCCGCAACCAGGGGGCGGATCAGCCCCAGCATTTT. Combining the CDR3 with reference TRBV16 and TRBJ1-5 gives the whole variable domain GEEVAQTPKHLVRGEGQKAKLYCAPIKGHSYVFWYQQVLKNEFKFLISFQNENVFDETGMPKERFSAKCLPNSPCSLEIQATKLEDSAVYFCASSRNQGADQPQHFGDGTRLSIL.

This clone was counted a single time. The chain uses TRBV7-9 and TRBJ2-4; D may be TRBD2 (6 bases). Germline V gives CDR1 SEHNR, CDR2 FQNEAQ (reference sequence). The CDR3 length is 14 residues. Trimming removed 1 base from V and 6 bases from J, with 10 bases in between. CDR3 DNA sequence: TGTGCCAGCAGCTTAGGGGTGGGACTAAACATTCAGTACTTC. Translated, it gives CASSLGVGLNIQYF. The variable domain in full, completed from reference TRBV7-9 and TRBJ2-4, reads DTGVSQNPRHKITKRGQNVTFRCDPISEHNRLYWYRQTLGQGPEFLTYFQNEAQLEKSRLLSDRFSAERPKGSFSTLEIQRTEQGDSAMYLCASSLGVGLNIQYFGAGTRLSVL.

This sequence joins TRBV19 and TRBJ2-7; weak D call: TRBD1 (5 bases). Germline assignment: CDR1 LNHDA and CDR2 SQIVND (reference sequence). The CDR3 totals 13 residues. V shed 8 bases and J shed 0 bases, with 11 bases lying between them. The CDR3 DNA follows: TGTGCCAGTGGGGCAGAGTACTCCTACGAGCAGTACTTC. It translates to CASGAEYSYEQYF.

The DNA of the CDR3 is TGTGCCAGCAGCTTAGAGCCTAGCGACTACAATGAGCAGTTCTTC. As protein: CASSLEPSDYNEQFF. The chain joins TRBV11-2 to TRBJ2-1, with TRBD2 as a possible D gene (6 bases). Per germline, CDR1 SGHAT and CDR2 FQNNGV. V shed 0 bases and J shed 3 bases, with 9 bases lying between them. The CDR3 is 15 amino acids. Looking up the rest from reference TRBV11-2 and TRBJ2-1 gives the full variable domain: EAGVAQSPRYKIIEKRQSVAFWCNPISGHATLYWYQQILGQGPKLLIQFQNNGVVDDSQLPKDRFSAERLKGVDSTLKIQPAKLEDSAVYLCASSLEPSDYNEQFFGPGTRLTVL.

The J gene is TRBJ2-7, the V gene TRBV10-2; 7 bases agree with TRBD1. CDR1 is WSHSY, CDR2 SAAADI, per germline. V lost 10 bases and J lost 4; bases outside the gene matches: 13. This CDR3 is built from 14 residues. The CDR3, as DNA: TGCGCCACTCTCGGACAGGCAATTCAATACGAGCAGTACGTC. This sequence encodes CATLGQAIQYEQYV.

This sequence joins TRBV20-1 and TRBJ1-1, with 7 bases that match TRBD1. Germline CDR1 and CDR2: DFQATT and SNEGSKA (reference sequence). The CDR3 loop spans 11 amino acids. The J segment lost 8 bases and the V segment lost 2 bases, leaving 2 bases of the junction unmatched. CDR3 nucleotide sequence: TGCAGTGCTAGACCGGGACAGGAAGCTTTCTTT. This sequence encodes CSARPGQEAFF.

The V and J genes are TRBV28 and TRBJ2-1; 14 bases fit TRBD2. Trimming removed 5 bases from V and 7 bases from J; junction bases left unmatched: 7. CDR1 is MDHEN, CDR2 SYDVKM, per germline. CDR3 length: 16 amino acids. The CDR3 loop reads CASSLGTSGRGNEQFF. The DNA for the CDR3 is TGTGCCAGCAGTCTCGGGACTAGCGGGAGAGGGAATGAGCAGTTCTTC. The full variable domain, completed using reference TRBV28 and TRBJ2-1, is DVKVTQSSRYLVKRTGEKVFLECVQDMDHENMFWYRQDPGLGLRLIYFSYDVKMKEKGDIPEGYSVSREKKERFSLILESASTNQTSMYLCASSLGTSGRGNEQFFGPGTRLTVL.

This rearrangement joins TRBV7-2 to TRBJ1-4, with TRBD1 identical over 11 bases. Looked up from germline, CDR1 is SGHTA and CDR2 is FQGNSA. This CDR3 spans 15 amino acids. J gave up 6 bases and V 5 bases, and 5 bases lay outside the gene matches. CDR3 amino acids: CASSSRDRGDEKLFF. The CDR3 bases are TGTGCCAGCAGCAGCCGGGACAGGGGGGATGAAAAACTGTTTTTT.

The chain links TRBV19 to TRBJ2-3; TRBD2 agrees at 14 bases. From germline, CDR1 is LNHDA and CDR2 SQIVND (reference sequence). The V gene end was trimmed by 6 bases and the J gene end by 3 bases; junction bases not matched to a gene: 2. The CDR3 is 15 amino acids. The CDR3 DNA reads as TGTGCCAGTAGAGGGACTAGCGGGGGTACAGATACGCAGTATTTT. Its translation: CASRGTSGGTDTQYF.

The chain carries TRBV19 and TRBJ2-2, with TRBD1 matching over 9 bases. V shed 9 bases, J shed 5 bases, and the junction held 13 bases outside the gene matches. The CDR3 runs 16 residues. The germline V gene has CDR1 LNHDA and CDR2 SQIVND (reference sequence). CDR3 coding DNA: TGTGCCAGCAGGGGGGGACAGGGATATATGACCGGGGAGCTGTTTTTT. It encodes CASRGGQGYMTGELFF. Complete variable domain (other parts from reference TRBV19 and TRBJ2-2): DGGITQSPKYLFRKEGQNVTLSCEQNLNHDAMYWYRQDPGQGLRLIYYSQIVNDFQKGDIAEGYSVSREKKESFPLTVTSAQKNPTAFYLCASRGGQGYMTGELFFGEGSRLTVL.

The gene calls are TRBV28 and TRBJ1-2; TRBD1 is a possible D gene (6 bases). CDR1 and CDR2 from the germline V gene are MDHEN and SYDVKM. Deletions cut 6 bases from V and 1 base from J, with 12 bases between. This CDR3 region has 14 residues. The CDR3 DNA sequence: TGTGCCAGCAGAAAGACAGGAGTTAACTATGGCTACACCTTC. Residues: CASRKTGVNYGYTF.

This sequence joins TRBV5-1 and TRBJ2-2, with a possible D match to TRBD2 (6 bases). V shed 4 bases and J shed 1 base, with 14 bases lying between them. This CDR3 comprises 16 residues. Germline values: CDR1 SGHRS, CDR2 YFSETQ. CDR3 region: CASSPRRGRNTGELFF. CDR3 nucleotides: TGCGCCAGCAGCCCCCGGCGGGGACGGAACACCGGGGAGCTGTTTTTT. Full variable domain (rest looked up from reference TRBV5-1 and TRBJ2-2): KAGVTQTPRYLIKTRGQQVTLSCSPISGHRSVSWYQQTPGQGLQFLFEYFSETQRNKGNFPGRFSGRQFSNSRSEMNVSTLELGDSALYLCASSPRRGRNTGELFFGEGSRLTVL.

The chain links TRBV6-5 to TRBJ1-4; 7 bases agree with TRBD1. CDR1 is MNHEY and CDR2 is SVGAGI in the germline V gene. The CDR3 sequence is 15 residues long. Trimming cost V 5 bases and J 8 bases; bases outside gene matches: 11. CDR3 nucleotides: TGTGCCAGCAGTCCCTCGACAGGGAGGATCGAAAAACTGTTTTTT. This translates into CASSPSTGRIEKLFF.

This clone was seen only a few times. This sequence joins TRBV19 and TRBJ1-6; tentatively, D is TRBD1 (5 bases). CDR1 LNHDA and CDR2 SQIVND come from the germline V gene (reference sequence). V lost 7 bases to trimming and J lost 6 bases, with 10 bases between them. The CDR3 sequence is 13 residues long. CDR3 sequence (DNA): TGTGCCAGTACCCCCGGGGGTAATTCACCCCTCCACTTT. Translating it yields CASTPGGNSPLHF. Drawing the rest from reference TRBV19 and TRBJ1-6, the complete variable domain is DGGITQSPKYLFRKEGQNVTLSCEQNLNHDAMYWYRQDPGQGLRLIYYSQIVNDFQKGDIAEGYSVSREKKESFPLTVTSAQKNPTAFYLCASTPGGNSPLHFGNGTRLTVT.

The chain combines TRBV5-4 with TRBJ2-1; 9 bases map to TRBD2. The CDR3 runs to 15 residues. The V and J ends lost 0 bases and 9 bases, in that order; junction bases with no gene match: 7. Germline V gives CDR1 SGHNT, CDR2 YYREEE (reference sequence). The CDR3: CASSLVASGKGEQFF. Here the CDR3 DNA reads TGTGCCAGCAGCTTGGTGGCTAGCGGGAAAGGTGAGCAGTTCTTC.

This clone was recorded once. J is TRBJ2-1 and V is TRBV10-1; TRBD2 matches at 10 bases. With V trimmed by 6 bases and J by 12 bases, 8 bases remained unmatched. The CDR3 contains 13 residues. Germline lookup yields CDR1 WNHNN and CDR2 SYGVQD (reference sequence). CDR3 sequence reads: CASSLAGERGQFF. The CDR3 nucleotides are TGCGCCAGCAGCCTAGCGGGAGAACGCGGGCAGTTCTTC.

This chain uses TRBV10-2 with TRBJ2-5, with a tentative D call TRBD2 (6 bases). Trimming took off 0 bases at V and 10 bases at J, with 9 bases between the two ends. Germline V CDR1 and CDR2: WSHSY, SAAADI. The CDR3 contains 12 residues. The CDR3: CASSESVGGQYF. CDR3 nucleotides: TGCGCCAGCAGTGAGTCGGTGGGGGGCCAGTACTTC.

The DNA for the CDR3 is TGTGCCAGCAGTGAAGGGATACAGGGGGCACCCCAAGAGACCCAGTACTTC. This gives the protein CASSEGIQGAPQETQYF. The chain uses TRBV2 and TRBJ2-5; 9 bases match TRBD1. V shed 1 base and J 1 base; nucleotides not matched to a gene: 7. The CDR3 runs 17 residues. CDR1 and CDR2 from the germline V gene are SNHLY and FYNNEI.

CDR3 region: CASSQMAGGRETQYF. The CDR3 DNA follows: TGTGCCAGCAGCCAAATGGCGGGGGGGAGGGAGACCCAGTACTTC. The chain has TRBV3-1 (or the pseudogene TRBV3-2) and TRBJ2-5, with TRBD2 identical over 9 bases. After removal of 2 bases from V and 5 bases from J, the junction contained 6 bases not matched to a gene. The CDR3 totals 15 residues. From germline, CDR1 is LGHDT and CDR2 YNNKEL (reference sequence).

The chain links TRBV3-1 (or the pseudogene TRBV3-2) to TRBJ2-1; 11 bases map to TRBD2. Germline assignment: CDR1 LGHDT and CDR2 YNNKEL (reference sequence). V lost 9 bases and J lost 9; bases outside the gene matches: 13. The CDR3 extends over 15 amino acids. The CDR3 DNA sequence: TGTGCCAGTAGTTTAGCGGGGGGGCTCGGAGGTGAGCAGTTCTTC. This sequence encodes CASSLAGGLGGEQFF.

This clone was recorded only once. V is TRBV5-1 and J is TRBJ2-5; D call uncertain. The CDR3 runs 15 residues. The ends were cut back, 0 bases at V and 5 bases at J, with 14 bases in the middle. Per germline, CDR1 SGHRS and CDR2 YFSETQ. Here the CDR3 DNA reads TGCGCCAGCAGCTTGGATTCCCAGATTCTGGAGACCCAGTACTTC. It encodes CASSLDSQILETQYF.

With respect to this clone: An end of the junction does not agree with germline; a read error may underlie this. The chain links TRBV29-1 to TRBJ1-4; D uncertain. Germline loops: CDR1 SQVTM, CDR2 ANQGSEA. This CDR3 is built from 12 residues. The CDR3 coding sequence is TGCAGCGTTGAAGATCGACCCGGTAGCGTTTATTTT. Amino acids: CSVEDRPGSVYF.

The chain is built from TRBV28 and TRBJ1-6; D is possibly TRBD1 (6 bases). Trimming cost V 4 bases and J 7 bases, with 14 bases left between them. This CDR3 contains 15 residues. Germline assignment: CDR1 MDHEN and CDR2 SYDVKM. The chain's CDR3 is CASSSFGQTNSPLHF. The DNA for the CDR3 is TGTGCCAGCAGTTCATTCGGACAGACCAATTCACCCCTCCACTTT.

V is TRBV3-1 (or the pseudogene TRBV3-2) and J is TRBJ1-1; possibly TRBD1 for D (5 bases). V was cut by 5 bases and J by 5 bases, with 15 bases left in between. Germline V gene data show CDR1 as LGHDT and CDR2 as YNNKEL (reference sequence). The CDR3 loop spans 14 amino acids. The CDR3 loop is CASSERGGSTEAFF. For the CDR3, the DNA is TGTGCCAGCAGCGAACGGGGGGGTTCGACTGAAGCTTTCTTT.

The chain uses TRBV19 and TRBJ1-1; D uncertain. This CDR3 is 13 amino acids long. In germline, CDR1 is LNHDA, CDR2 SQIVND (reference sequence). Trimming removed 3 bases from V and 4 bases from J, with 9 bases in between. DNA for the CDR3: TGTGCCAGTAGTATGGTTGAGGGCACTGAAGCTTTCTTT. Its translation: CASSMVEGTEAFF.

V usage is TRBV7-9 and J usage is TRBJ2-7; perhaps TRBD1 as D (5 bases). Deletions cut 3 bases from V and 5 bases from J, with 11 bases between. CDR1 and CDR2 (germline): SEHNR, FQNEAQ (reference sequence). The CDR3 spans 13 residues. CDR3 DNA sequence: TGTGCCAGCAGCTTTCCAGGGAAGAACGAGCAGTACTTC. Amino acid sequence: CASSFPGKNEQYF.

V usage is TRBV27 and J usage is TRBJ2-1, with TRBD2 matching over 15 bases. This CDR3 comprises 15 residues. V lost 5 bases and J lost 8; bases outside the gene matches: 4. In germline, CDR1 is MNHEY, CDR2 SMNVEV (reference sequence). CDR3: CASSGWTSGRDEQFF. Here the CDR3 DNA reads TGTGCCAGCAGTGGATGGACTAGCGGGAGGGATGAGCAGTTCTTC.

The chain is built from TRBV1 and TRBJ1-4; TRBD1 reflects the table's D call only, with no check against the DNA. TRBV1 is marked as a pseudogene. CDR3 length equals 17 residues. CDR3 coding DNA: TGCACCCACCAACAGGGACAGGGAGGAGGCACTAATGAAAAACTGTTTTTT. Amino acids: CTHQQGQGGGTNEKLFF.

The gene calls are TRBV28 and TRBJ1-2; D gene ambiguous. Germline values: CDR1 MDHEN, CDR2 SYDVKM. The CDR3 extends over 13 amino acids. Between the trimmed V and J ends, which lost 7 bases and 4 bases, there was a span of 13 bases. The CDR3 bases are TGTGCCAGCAACCGGCCAGGACTCTATGGCTACACCTTC. Its translation is CASNRPGLYGYTF.